This T cell receptor beta chain is drawn from a study of blood T cell repertoires in COVID-19. Study details: Samples came from the United States, Italy and Spain, spanning acute and convalescent COVID-19. T cells, B-cell-depleted T cells, or PBMCs supplied cDNA or gDNA.

Original data processing: Using reference gene primer amplification, nucleated cell counts were estimated. Using immunoSEQ multiplex PCR, the repertoire was profiled, and TCRdb retains in-frame clones only, with some absent. V, J and clone size were drawn from that table, and D and trimming were deduced from the DNA. The sample gives 270,000 or so clones, roughly 90% of which show up once; roughly 2.2% is in the top ten. Germline CDR1 reads SQVTM; CDR2 reads ANQGSEA. Trimming took 5 bases from V and 5 from J; bases not matched to a gene: 7. The CDR3 is made up of 13 amino acids. Patients from Seattle were sampled longitudinally, starting during active infection.

The chain couples TRBV29-1 to TRBJ1-1; the match to TRBD1 covers 8 bases. Sequencing was performed on peripheral blood. The receptor's source is a woman between 55 and 75 years old with COVID-19, enrolled during active disease. The CDR3 loop is CSVTGQGGTEAFF. CDR3 coding DNA: TGCAGCGTTACCGGACAGGGTGGGACTGAAGCTTTCTTT.